This TCR beta chain was sequenced in a study of T cells in Graves' hyperthyroidism and ophthalmopathy. Amplified regions were TCR beta CDR3 sequences from RNA transcripts. The HTBI primer set served for first-round RT-PCR of the TCR CDR3. Using its own MiXCR run on the multiplex PCR reads, TCRdb lists one record per CDR3 protein. In the table there are around 760,000 distinct CDR3 sequences, over 35% of which are singletons. Trimming pared 1 base from V and 12 bases from J, leaving 15 bases between. The CDR3 runs 12 residues. The germline V gene has CDR1 DFQATT and CDR2 SNEGSKA (reference sequence). With regard to this clonotype: Its antigen is as yet unknown.

Study findings and constraints: A median 6.5 months before onset, the model predicted ophthalmopathy.

The sequence came from a woman in her 40s with Graves' hyperthyroidism. Sequenced: blood. The gene calls are TRBV20-1 and TRBJ1-2; D is unresolved. The CDR3 sequence is CSARGGRISNTF. The CDR3 nucleotides are TGCAGTGCTAGAGGAGGCAGGATCTCTAACACCTTC.